This T cell receptor beta chain is from a study of T cell repertoires in cytomegalovirus infection. Broader study findings: HLA-C-restricted TCR beta clonotypes specific for CMV led the ex vivo response.

TCRdb reprocessed the reads via MiXCR and lists one record per CDR3 protein. The sample has some 560,000 distinct CDR3 sequences, approximately 40% seen once. The V gene lost 5 bases and the J gene lost 5 bases, with 19 bases spanning the gap. Germline CDR1 reads SGHVS; CDR2 reads FQNEAQ. This CDR3 contains 15 residues. This clonotype has a handful of counts. Its antigen is unknown. The TCR sequence derives from a human donor in good health (CMV status not recorded). Some clones in this sample may be carry-over from other donors' samples. The J gene is TRBJ2-7, the V gene TRBV7-8; possibly TRBD1 or TRBD2 for D (6 bases each). This sample comprised cultured PBMCs, obtained from culture after CMV antigen stimulation. This CDR3 reads CASSPMGRGGNEQYF. The CDR3 DNA follows: TGTGCCAGCAGCCCAATGGGCAGGGGAGGTAACGAGCAGTACTTC.